The 5 T cell receptor beta chains below were found in one sample sequenced in a study of cytomegalovirus exposure and HLA in healthy donors. A multiplex PCR was run with 60 Vbeta primers and 13 Jbeta primers. The repertoire was sequenced with immunoSEQ multiplex PCR; TCRdb's copy has only in-frame clones and lacks some. Its table records approximately 79,000 clones. The sample consisted of PBMCs. Receptors were obtained from a man between 35 and 55 years old in good health and CMV-seronegative.

This chain joins TRBV27 and TRBJ2-3; TRBD2 is a possible D gene (5 bases). The V gene lost 7 bases and the J gene lost 1 base, with 15 bases spanning the gap. CDR1 is MNHEY and CDR2 is SMNVEV in the germline V gene (reference sequence). This CDR3 region has 15 residues. The CDR3, as DNA: TGTGCCAGCACCCCATGGGCGGAGGGCACAGATACGCAGTATTTT. Protein sequence: CASTPWAEGTDTQYF.

The chain joins TRBV6-6 to TRBJ2-5; D unclear. V lost 7 bases and J lost 1, with 13 bases in between. CDR1 and CDR2 from the germline V gene are MNHNY and SVGAGI (reference sequence). The CDR3 has 14 amino acids. The CDR3 protein is CASTLVSSQETQYF. Here the CDR3 DNA reads TGTGCCAGCACCCTAGTGTCTAGCCAAGAGACCCAGTACTTC.

The chain joins TRBV10-1 to TRBJ1-1; TRBD1 matches at 9 bases. CDR1 is WNHNN and CDR2 is SYGVQD in the germline V gene (reference sequence). V lost 7 bases and J lost 0; bases outside the gene matches: 15. CDR3 length: 18 amino acids. The CDR3 bases are TGCGCCAGCAAGCCCGGACCAACAGGGGGCGACATGAACACTGAAGCTTTCTTT. It codes for CASKPGPTGGDMNTEAFF.

The rearrangement joins TRBV15 to TRBJ2-1, with 12 bases matching TRBD2. V lost 4 bases, J lost 4 bases, and 5 bases stayed unmatched. The CDR3 is made up of 16 amino acids. Germline assignment: CDR1 LNHNV and CDR2 YYDKDF (reference sequence). CDR3 region: CATSTTTSGRYNEQFF. The DNA of the CDR3 is TGTGCCACCAGCACTACTACTAGCGGGAGGTACAATGAGCAGTTCTTC.

The chain carries TRBV28 and TRBJ1-2, with D hard to call. Germline CDR1 reads MDHEN; CDR2 reads SYDVKM. This CDR3 has 11 amino acids. V dropped 5 bases and J dropped 8 bases, with 9 bases sitting between them. The CDR3 loop is CASSIRGGYTF. The CDR3 DNA reads TGTGCCAGCAGTATCCGCGGAGGCTACACCTTC.